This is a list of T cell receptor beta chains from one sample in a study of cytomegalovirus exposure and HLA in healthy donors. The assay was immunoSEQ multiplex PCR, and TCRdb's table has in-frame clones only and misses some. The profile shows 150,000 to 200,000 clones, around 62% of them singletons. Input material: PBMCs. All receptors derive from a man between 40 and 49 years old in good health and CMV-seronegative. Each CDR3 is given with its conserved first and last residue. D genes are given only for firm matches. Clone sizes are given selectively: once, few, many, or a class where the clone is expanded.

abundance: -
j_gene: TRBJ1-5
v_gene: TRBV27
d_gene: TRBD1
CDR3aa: CASSPIGQVGQPQHF
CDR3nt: TGTGCCAGCAGTCCCATCGGACAGGTCGGTCAGCCCCAGCATTTT

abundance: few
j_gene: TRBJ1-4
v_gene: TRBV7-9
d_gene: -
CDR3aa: CASSLRTEPFEKLFF
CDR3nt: TGTGCCAGCAGCTTAAGGACAGAACCCTTTGAAAAACTGTTTTTT

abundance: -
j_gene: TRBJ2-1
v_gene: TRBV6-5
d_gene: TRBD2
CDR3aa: CASSYSNGGRMNEQFF
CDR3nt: TGTGCCAGCAGTTACTCGAACGGCGGGAGGATGAATGAGCAGTTCTTC

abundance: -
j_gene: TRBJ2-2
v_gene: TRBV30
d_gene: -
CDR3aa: CAWSAEYTGELFF
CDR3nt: TGTGCCTGGAGTGCTGAGTACACCGGGGAGCTGTTTTTT

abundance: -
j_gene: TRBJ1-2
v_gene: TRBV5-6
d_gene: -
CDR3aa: CASSLVDGLGYGYTF
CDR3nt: TGTGCCAGCAGCTTAGTGGACGGACTTGGCTATGGCTACACCTTC

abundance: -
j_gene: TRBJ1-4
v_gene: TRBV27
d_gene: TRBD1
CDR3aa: CASSSWTGISNEKLFF
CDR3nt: TGTGCCAGCAGTTCTTGGACAGGGATTAGTAATGAAAAACTGTTTTTT

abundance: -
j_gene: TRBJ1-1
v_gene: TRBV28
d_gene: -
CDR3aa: CASSLNREAFF
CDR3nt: TGTGCCAGCAGTTTAAACAGGGAAGCTTTCTTT

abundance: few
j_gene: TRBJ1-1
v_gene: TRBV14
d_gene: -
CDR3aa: CASSQVAQYTEAFF
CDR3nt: TGTGCCAGCAGCCAAGTCGCACAGTACACTGAAGCTTTCTTT

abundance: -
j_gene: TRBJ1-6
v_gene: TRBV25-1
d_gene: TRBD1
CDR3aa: CASSQGGNGSPLHF
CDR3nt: TGTGCCAGCAGCCAAGGGGGCAACGGTTCACCCCTCCACTTT

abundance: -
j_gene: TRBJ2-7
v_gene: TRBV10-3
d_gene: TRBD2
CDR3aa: CAITWREVSSDEQYF
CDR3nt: TGTGCCATCACCTGGCGGGAGGTATCTAGCGACGAGCAGTACTTC

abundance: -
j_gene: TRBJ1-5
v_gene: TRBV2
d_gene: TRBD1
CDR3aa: CASRWDRGNQPQHF
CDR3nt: TGTGCCAGCAGGTGGGACAGGGGCAATCAGCCCCAGCATTTT

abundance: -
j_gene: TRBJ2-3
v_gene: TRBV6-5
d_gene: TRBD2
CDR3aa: CATSSLARLAADTQYF
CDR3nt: TGTGCCACCAGTTCCCTCGCCCGACTAGCGGCAGATACGCAGTATTTT